This T cell receptor beta chain was identified during a study of T cells in Graves' hyperthyroidism and ophthalmopathy. To note about this clonotype: Its antigen remains unidentified.

Study-level findings and limits: Blood also showed most of the thyroid clonotypes that were expanded above 0.001.

The authors deemed Graves' hyperthyroidism stable absent ophthalmopathy progression within 18 months. Trimming stripped 6 bases from V and 5 bases from J, with 16 bases between. Germline CDR1 MNHEY, CDR2 SVGEGT. This CDR3 is built from 14 residues. The investigators amplified TCR beta CDR3 regions from RNA transcripts. During a first-round RT-PCR of the TCR CDR3, the HTBI primer set was used. TCRdb reanalysed the multiplex PCR reads using MiXCR and keeps one entry per CDR3 protein. The repertoire holds some 760,000 distinct CDR3 sequences, approximately 15% seen once, with 10% in the top ten. This chain uses TRBV6-2 or TRBV6-3 with TRBJ2-5; D unclear. The TCR was taken from a woman younger than 30 with Graves' hyperthyroidism. The sample taken for sequencing was blood. This chain's CDR3 is CASRTSGPRETQYF. CDR3 DNA sequence: TGTGCCAGCAGAACTTCAGGCCCTCGGGAGACCCAGTACTTC.